This TCR beta chain was observed in a study of regulatory T cells in long-lasting Graves disease. Trimming stripped 2 bases from V and 3 bases from J, with 26 bases between. Germline V CDR1 and CDR2: PRHDT, FYEKMQ (reference sequence). The CDR3 has 19 residues. Time point in this sample: newly diagnosed GD, antithyroid drugs for less than 3 months. RNA from PBMCs was the source of the TCR library. Library construction for TCR beta used iRepertoire HTBI primers and Arm-PCR of CDR3 regions. TCRdb reanalysed the multiplex PCR reads using MiXCR and keeps one entry per CDR3 protein. The data hold over 500,000 distinct CDR3 sequences, with about 15% observed a single time. These data also featured in a second study, about T cells in Graves' hyperthyroidism and ophthalmopathy. That paper notes: Within blood appeared most thyroid clonotypes that had expanded above 0.001.

Sequencing used peripheral blood mononuclear cells (PBMCs), obtained at new diagnosis, from a patient treated with antithyroid drugs. The sequence was obtained from a man younger than 35 with Graves disease. The V and J genes are TRBV13 and TRBJ2-7, with D uncertain. CDR3: CASSLSMGVASWRNYEQYF. The CDR3 DNA reads as TGTGCCAGCAGCTTATCAATGGGCGTGGCGTCTTGGCGGAACTACGAGCAGTACTTC. Full variable domain (remainder filled in from reference TRBV13 and TRBJ2-7): AAGVIQSPRHLIKEKRETATLKCYPIPRHDTVYWYQQGPGQDPQFLISFYEKMQSDKGSIPDRFSAQQFSDYHSELNMSSLELGDSALYFCASSLSMGVASWRNYEQYFGPGTRLTVT.